This note documents a single T cell receptor (beta chain) sequence. Antigen unknown. The repertoire was sequenced with immunoSEQ multiplex PCR; TCRdb's copy has only in-frame clones and lacks some. Recorded for this sample: tens of thousands of clones. The data were obtained in a study of T cells in women clearing cervical HPV infection. Whole-study findings and limits: Repertoire richness, not evenness, was significantly elevated in CIN3+ cases versus controls.

Material for sequencing was blood buffy coat. This receptor was identified in a woman aged 18-70 years with a cervical HPV16 infection that either progressed to CIN3+ or cleared (not recorded which).

CDR3 amino acids: CASSSQGPNSPLFF. The CDR3 DNA, read in part, is TGTGCCAGCAGCTCACAGGGCCCTAATTCACCA. The V call is TRBV7-9, the J call TRBJ1-4; a possible D gene is TRBD1 (6 bases). The sequence runs out 3 residues before the end of the CDR3; the remainder is reconstructed from the germline J gene. Germline CDR1 and CDR2: SEHNR and FQNEAQ (reference sequence). The CDR3 consists of 14 residues.